This T cell receptor (beta chain) was sequenced for a study of shared clonotypes between healthy human individuals. This clone was seen a handful of times. The antigen is unknown. The assay was carried out at the deep level. Profiling relied on immunoSEQ multiplex PCR, and the TCRdb table lists in-frame clones only, not all of them. The repertoire holds under 1,100,000 clones, with about 75% as singletons. Each sample came from a Caucasian adult donor living in Nashville, Tennessee. CDR3 length: 14 amino acids. V lost 4 bases to trimming and J lost 5 bases; unmatched junction nucleotides: 5. Germline V gives CDR1 SGHVS, CDR2 FQNEAQ. Study-level points and caveats: The study found lower generation probabilities in non-shared clonotypes than in those shared by all four donors.

The sequencing sample was made of memory CD4+ T cells sorted from blood. As for subset: CD45RA-negative fraction. The TCR sequence derives from a man aged 18-30 years in good health. The rearrangement uses TRBV7-8 and TRBJ1-5, with 7 bases lining up with TRBD1. DNA for the CDR3: TGTGCCAGCAGCTCATCAGGGGGTCATCAGCCCCAGCATTTT. Amino acid sequence: CASSSSGGHQPQHF.